This TCR beta chain was captured in a study of blood T cell repertoires in COVID-19. Overall study context: Acute-phase and convalescent COVID-19 samples originated in the United States, Italy and Spain. Nucleic acid was either cDNA or gDNA, and it came from T cells, B-cell-depleted T cells, or PBMCs.

Profiled with immunoSEQ multiplex PCR; TCRdb holds only in-frame clones, not every one. The sample has 250,000 to 350,000 clones; roughly 88% are singletons. Participants were placed into cohorts based on the clinical history they reported. Recovery meant two consecutive negative NP/OP PCR tests, professional clearance, or resolved symptoms. The CDR3 runs to 18 residues. Trimming shortened V by 0 bases and J by 4 bases, and 19 bases separated the two germline ends. CDR1 is MGHRA, CDR2 YSYEKL, per germline. This sequence joins TRBV4-1 and TRBJ2-1, with D unresolved. Sequenced sample: PBMCs or T cells enriched from blood (not recorded which). The clonotype was recovered from a woman aged 25 to 45 who had recovered from COVID-19. The CDR3 nucleotides read TGCGCCAGCAGCCAAGACCCGCCTGACTCCATAGAATACAATGAGCAGTTCTTC. Translating it yields CASSQDPPDSIEYNEQFF.